The T cell receptor beta chain described here comes from a study of blood T cells in healthy people across ages. Findings and limits, study-wide: Percentage of naive T cells showed a strong correlation with TCR beta diversity.

Looked up from germline, CDR1 is SGHVS and CDR2 is FQNEAQ. The V end was cut by 4 bases, the J end by 1 base, with 16 bases between. This CDR3 has 16 residues. Every sample had a minimum of 6 million PBMCs isolated. Sample-barcoded 5' priming and a J-beta primer mix drove a second PCR of roughly 6 to 12 cycles. All samples yielded 2.5 million or more CDR3-containing paired-end reads. TCRdb re-derived calls from the 5' RACE reads in MiXCR, one entry per CDR3 protein. This sample has under 2 million distinct CDR3 sequences, with roughly 32% found just once. As to this clonotype: Antigen unknown.

The sequenced sample was blood. The J gene is TRBJ1-2, the V gene TRBV7-8, with TRBD1 as a possible D gene (6 bases). The receptor's source is a woman aged 25 to 39 in good health. The CDR3 bases are TGTGCCAGCAGCTCAGCGACCGGGGACAATAACTATGGCTACACCTTC. It translates to CASSSATGDNNYGYTF.